This entry is about one T cell receptor (beta chain). Antigen unknown. This same CDR3 is encoded by further DNA sequences in the sample. Only in-frame clones appear in the TCRdb table, and some are missing; sequencing was by immunoSEQ multiplex PCR. The sample contains roughly 58,000 clones, about 88% of which appear only once. V lost 2 bases and J 1 base, leaving 10 bases between the germline ends. The germline gives CDR1 SGHRS, CDR2 YFSETQ. The CDR3 runs 15 residues. This specimen comes from a study of T cell responses to AZD1222 COVID-19 vaccine. Study-wide points: Nearly half of unique spike-specific TCRs reportedly avoided B.1.351 and B.1.1.7 mutated regions. Donor demographics were predominantly white British with a female majority; clonal diversity may be underestimated.

Recipients boosted at about 4 weeks or about 12 weeks are pooled. The chain is built from TRBV5-1 and TRBJ1-3; D is perhaps TRBD1 (5 bases). The clonotype comes from an adult who received the AZD1222 COVID-19 vaccine. Here the sequenced sample was peripheral blood, taken 28 days after the second AZD1222 dose. CDR3 protein: CASSLVQGSGNTIYF. Written as DNA, the CDR3 is TGCGCCAGCAGCTTAGTGCAGGGTTCTGGAAACACCATATATTTT.